This T cell receptor (beta chain) was identified during a study of control samples from healthy donors and cancer patients. The assay was immunoSEQ multiplex PCR, and TCRdb's table has in-frame clones only and misses some. There are about 120,000 clones in the sample; roughly 90% occur only once, and approximately 37% lies in the top ten. Germline CDR1 and CDR2: MNHEY and SVGEGT. This CDR3 contains 15 residues. Trimming cost V 2 bases and J 3 bases, with 11 bases left between them. The source of this sequence is a man aged 50 or older in good health. Sequenced input: blood. This sequence joins TRBV6-2 or TRBV6-3 and TRBJ1-5; D is possibly TRBD1 (6 bases). CDR3 region: CASSYGGANNQPQHF. For the CDR3, the DNA is TGTGCCAGCAGTTACGGGGGGGCGAACAATCAGCCCCAGCATTTT.